The rows below give T cell receptor beta chains drawn from one sample of a study of blood T cell repertoires in COVID-19. Produced via immunoSEQ multiplex PCR; TCRdb's table is partial and in-frame only. This sample carries some 220,000 clones, approximately 84% of them seen once, and the ten largest clones take roughly 4%. What was sequenced was peripheral blood. These receptors were taken from a man in his fifties with acute or convalescent COVID-19. Each CDR3 is given with its conserved first and last residue. Each record gives: V gene, clone size, J gene, D gene, CDR3 length, CDR3 DNA, CDR3 protein. The D gene is left open where the match is weak. A row's size may be missing; if present it is once, few, many or a size class.

v_gene: TRBV12-5; abundance: .; j_gene: TRBJ1-4; d_gene: .; len: 17; CDR3nt: TGTGCTAGTGGTTTGGTAGGAAGGGGTGCAACTAATGAAAAACTGTTTTTT; CDR3aa: CASGLVGRGATNEKLFF
v_gene: TRBV6-5; abundance: .; j_gene: TRBJ1-3; d_gene: .; len: 15; CDR3nt: TGTGCCAGCAGTTACTCCCAGGGGACGACAAACACCATATATTTT; CDR3aa: CASSYSQGTTNTIYF
v_gene: TRBV5-1; abundance: few; j_gene: TRBJ1-1; d_gene: .; len: 13; CDR3nt: TGCGCCAGCAGAACTAACGGGGACACTGAAGCTTTCTTT; CDR3aa: CASRTNGDTEAFF
v_gene: TRBV2; abundance: .; j_gene: TRBJ1-1; d_gene: .; len: 13; CDR3nt: TGTGCCAGCAGTGCAGAGGGAGGAAATGAAGCTTTCTTT; CDR3aa: CASSAEGGNEAFF
v_gene: TRBV30; abundance: .; j_gene: TRBJ1-6; d_gene: TRBD1; len: 15; CDR3nt: TGTGCCTGGACCAACCCAGGGACAGGAGGGAATTCCCTCCACTTT; CDR3aa: CAWTNPGTGGNSLHF
v_gene: TRBV14; abundance: .; j_gene: TRBJ2-1; d_gene: TRBD1; len: 19; CDR3nt: TGTGCCAGCAGCCCTTGGAAACAGGGGACCGGAGGAATAGGGAATGAGCAGTTCTTC; CDR3aa: CASSPWKQGTGGIGNEQFF
v_gene: TRBV6-6; abundance: .; j_gene: TRBJ1-4; d_gene: .; len: 14; CDR3nt: TGTGCCAGCAGGCAGACTCCAACTAATGAAAAACTGTTTTTT; CDR3aa: CASRQTPTNEKLFF
v_gene: TRBV10-3; abundance: once; j_gene: TRBJ2-6; d_gene: TRBD1; len: 15; CDR3nt: TGTGCCATCACCTCTGACAGGGCTGGGGCCAACGTCCTGACTTTC; CDR3aa: CAITSDRAGANVLTF
v_gene: TRBV29-1; abundance: .; j_gene: TRBJ1-2; d_gene: .; len: 11; CDR3nt: TGCAGCGTTGCACAGATCTATGGCTACACCTTC; CDR3aa: CSVAQIYGYTF
v_gene: TRBV3-1/TRBV3-2; abundance: once; j_gene: TRBJ1-2; d_gene: .; len: 16; CDR3nt: TGTGCCAGCAGCCAAGGCAGCCTGACAGGATTGTTTGGCTACACCTTC; CDR3aa: CASSQGSLTGLFGYTF
v_gene: TRBV11-2; abundance: .; j_gene: TRBJ2-2; d_gene: TRBD1; len: 14; CDR3nt: TGTGCCAGCAGCGGAGGACAGGGGTTCGGGGAGCTGTTTTTT; CDR3aa: CASSGGQGFGELFF
v_gene: TRBV21-1; abundance: few; j_gene: TRBJ2-7; d_gene: .; len: 16; CDR3nt: TGTGCCAGCAGCACTCTTTTAGCGGGGGCACCCTACGAGCAGTACTTC; CDR3aa: CASSTLLAGAPYEQYF
v_gene: TRBV18; abundance: .; j_gene: TRBJ2-1; d_gene: .; len: 15; CDR3nt: TGTGCCAGCTCACCGGTGGTAGCAACCTACAATGAGCAGTTCTTC; CDR3aa: CASSPVVATYNEQFF
v_gene: TRBV5-1; abundance: .; j_gene: TRBJ1-3; d_gene: TRBD1; len: 16; CDR3nt: TGCGCCAGCAGCCCTCGACAGGGGATAGGTGGAAACACCATATATTTT; CDR3aa: CASSPRQGIGGNTIYF
v_gene: TRBV2; abundance: .; j_gene: TRBJ2-1; d_gene: TRBD2; len: 13; CDR3nt: TGTGCCAGCAGTGATCGGACTAGGGATGAGCAGTTCTTC; CDR3aa: CASSDRTRDEQFF
v_gene: TRBV6-5; abundance: .; j_gene: TRBJ2-7; d_gene: .; len: 13; CDR3nt: TGTGCCAGCAGGGCAGGGGTTGACTACGAGCAGTACTTC; CDR3aa: CASRAGVDYEQYF
v_gene: TRBV7-9; abundance: .; j_gene: TRBJ1-1; d_gene: .; len: 17; CDR3nt: TGTGCCAGCACCCCTTCCGGGGGGGGCGTAAAAAAGGCTGAAGCTTTCTTT; CDR3aa: CASTPSGGGVKKAEAFF
v_gene: TRBV28; abundance: .; j_gene: TRBJ1-2; d_gene: .; len: 13; CDR3nt: TGTGCCAGCGGGGCGCTACTCGGCTATGGCTACACCTTC; CDR3aa: CASGALLGYGYTF
v_gene: TRBV6-5; abundance: .; j_gene: TRBJ1-1; d_gene: .; len: 14; CDR3nt: TGTGCCAGCAGGCGGGTCTTTCAAGACACTGAAGCTTTCTTT; CDR3aa: CASRRVFQDTEAFF
v_gene: TRBV19; abundance: once; j_gene: TRBJ1-2; d_gene: TRBD1; len: 13; CDR3nt: TGTGCCAGTAGTAGGGACAGGGTGTATGGCTACACCTTC; CDR3aa: CASSRDRVYGYTF
v_gene: TRBV3-1/TRBV3-2; abundance: once; j_gene: TRBJ1-2; d_gene: .; len: 11; CDR3nt: TGTGCCAGCAGCCAAGCTCGGGACACCCTCTTC; CDR3aa: CASSQARDTLF
v_gene: TRBV5-4; abundance: .; j_gene: TRBJ2-7; d_gene: .; len: 12; CDR3nt: TGTGCCAGCAGCGGACACCGATACGAGCAGTACTTC; CDR3aa: CASSGHRYEQYF
v_gene: TRBV28; abundance: .; j_gene: TRBJ2-7; d_gene: .; len: 14; CDR3nt: TGTGCCAGCAGGTTCCTGTCCAGCTCCTACGAGCAGTACTTC; CDR3aa: CASRFLSSSYEQYF
v_gene: TRBV27; abundance: .; j_gene: TRBJ2-7; d_gene: TRBD1; len: 18; CDR3nt: TGTGCCAGCAGTCTGGCCGCAAACCGGGACAGGGAGGTCTACGAGCAGTACTTC; CDR3aa: CASSLAANRDREVYEQYF
v_gene: TRBV6-5; abundance: .; j_gene: TRBJ2-7; d_gene: TRBD1; len: 16; CDR3nt: TGTGCCAGCAGTTATGGGACAGCGTCCCTCAACTACGAGCAGTACTTC; CDR3aa: CASSYGTASLNYEQYF
v_gene: TRBV13; abundance: .; j_gene: TRBJ2-2; d_gene: .; len: 14; CDR3nt: TGTGCCAGCAGCCTAAGCGTGTCCACCGGGGAGCTGTTTTTT; CDR3aa: CASSLSVSTGELFF
v_gene: TRBV19; abundance: .; j_gene: TRBJ1-2; d_gene: .; len: 15; CDR3nt: TGTGCCAGTAGTGAAACCCTCGGACAGCACTATGGCTACACCTTC; CDR3aa: CASSETLGQHYGYTF
v_gene: TRBV30; abundance: .; j_gene: TRBJ2-3; d_gene: .; len: 15; CDR3nt: TGTGCCTGGAGTGGGGGCGGCAGGCACACAGATACGCAGTATTTT; CDR3aa: CAWSGGGRHTDTQYF
v_gene: TRBV9; abundance: .; j_gene: TRBJ1-2; d_gene: .; len: 13; CDR3nt: TGTGCCAGCAGCGGTCATCAGGAAGGCGGCTACACCTTC; CDR3aa: CASSGHQEGGYTF
v_gene: TRBV5-4; abundance: .; j_gene: TRBJ1-1; d_gene: TRBD1; len: 14; CDR3nt: TGTGCCAGCAGCCTCGGGACAGGAGGCGATGAAGCTTTCTTT; CDR3aa: CASSLGTGGDEAFF
v_gene: TRBV7-9; abundance: .; j_gene: TRBJ1-3; d_gene: .; len: 15; CDR3nt: TGTGCCAGCAGCCTACCGGGAGGCTCTGGAAACACCATATATTTT; CDR3aa: CASSLPGGSGNTIYF
v_gene: TRBV10-1; abundance: .; j_gene: TRBJ2-3; d_gene: .; len: 13; CDR3nt: TGCGCCAGCAGTCTTGCTACCCCAGATACGCAGTATTTT; CDR3aa: CASSLATPDTQYF
v_gene: TRBV9; abundance: .; j_gene: TRBJ2-3; d_gene: TRBD2; len: 14; CDR3nt: TGTGCCAGCAGCGCTAGCGGGGGTTCAGATACGCAGTATTTT; CDR3aa: CASSASGGSDTQYF
v_gene: TRBV13; abundance: few; j_gene: TRBJ2-7; d_gene: TRBD1; len: 19; CDR3nt: TGTGCCAGCAGCCCACGGACAGGGGGGCAAGACATGCCGAGCTACGAGCAGTACTTC; CDR3aa: CASSPRTGGQDMPSYEQYF
v_gene: TRBV10-3; abundance: .; j_gene: TRBJ1-1; d_gene: TRBD1; len: 14; CDR3nt: TGTGCCATCAAGGGGGCCCCCGGTGACACTGAAGCTTTCTTT; CDR3aa: CAIKGAPGDTEAFF
v_gene: TRBV7-9; abundance: .; j_gene: TRBJ2-3; d_gene: TRBD1; len: 16; CDR3nt: TGTGCCAGCAGCTTATTTCGGACAGGGGGTTCAGATACGCAGTATTTT; CDR3aa: CASSLFRTGGSDTQYF
v_gene: TRBV19; abundance: .; j_gene: TRBJ2-1; d_gene: TRBD2; len: 14; CDR3nt: TGTGCCAGTAGTAGCCAGCGGGAGGTAGCCGAGCAGTTCTTC; CDR3aa: CASSSQREVAEQFF
v_gene: TRBV9; abundance: .; j_gene: TRBJ1-5; d_gene: .; len: 15; CDR3nt: TGTGCCAGCAGCACAGGCGTAGGGGCAAATCAGCCCCAGCATTTT; CDR3aa: CASSTGVGANQPQHF
v_gene: TRBV20-1; abundance: .; j_gene: TRBJ1-3; d_gene: .; len: 11; CDR3nt: TGCAGTGCTGAAGTGCGTCACACCATATATTTT; CDR3aa: CSAEVRHTIYF
v_gene: TRBV6-5; abundance: .; j_gene: TRBJ2-5; d_gene: TRBD1; len: 11; CDR3nt: TGTGCCAGCAGTCAGACAGGGGTCCAGTACTTC; CDR3aa: CASSQTGVQYF
v_gene: TRBV5-4; abundance: .; j_gene: TRBJ1-2; d_gene: TRBD1; len: 17; CDR3nt: TGTGCCAGCAGCTCGGGACAGGCAACCTCAACTAACTATGGCTACACCTTC; CDR3aa: CASSSGQATSTNYGYTF
v_gene: TRBV5-1; abundance: few; j_gene: TRBJ2-1; d_gene: TRBD2; len: 16; CDR3nt: TGCGCCAGCAGCTCGGTCCCTAGCGGCTTCGATGGTGAGCAGTTCTTC; CDR3aa: CASSSVPSGFDGEQFF
v_gene: TRBV27; abundance: few; j_gene: TRBJ1-1; d_gene: .; len: 13; CDR3nt: TGTGCCAGTAGCTCAAAGGAGTACAATGAAGCTTTCTTT; CDR3aa: CASSSKEYNEAFF
v_gene: TRBV30; abundance: .; j_gene: TRBJ1-3; d_gene: .; len: 12; CDR3nt: TGTGCCTGGAGTTTCCAAGGAAACACCATATATTTT; CDR3aa: CAWSFQGNTIYF
v_gene: TRBV2; abundance: .; j_gene: TRBJ2-1; d_gene: TRBD2; len: 15; CDR3nt: TGTGCCAGCATTCTAAGCGGGAGCTCCTACAATGAGCAGTTCTTC; CDR3aa: CASILSGSSYNEQFF
v_gene: TRBV6-5; abundance: once; j_gene: TRBJ2-7; d_gene: .; len: 14; CDR3nt: TGTGCCAGCAGTTATTTGGGCACTTCCTACGAGCAGTACTTC; CDR3aa: CASSYLGTSYEQYF
v_gene: TRBV15; abundance: .; j_gene: TRBJ2-5; d_gene: TRBD1; len: 15; CDR3nt: TGTGCCACCAGCAGCAGACAGGGGGCAGAAGAGACCCAGTACTTC; CDR3aa: CATSSRQGAEETQYF
v_gene: TRBV7-6; abundance: .; j_gene: TRBJ1-1; d_gene: .; len: 15; CDR3nt: TGTGCCAGCAGCCTAGGTTCCGGGGAAGGCACTGAAGCTTTCTTT; CDR3aa: CASSLGSGEGTEAFF
v_gene: TRBV6-1; abundance: .; j_gene: TRBJ2-5; d_gene: .; len: 14; CDR3nt: TGTGCCAGCAGTGAAGCAGGGGGTCGAGAGACCCAGTACTTC; CDR3aa: CASSEAGGRETQYF
v_gene: TRBV7-3; abundance: once; j_gene: TRBJ2-5; d_gene: TRBD1; len: 15; CDR3nt: TGTGCCAGCAGCTTAGGGCAGGGGGCTGGGCAGACCCAGTACTTC; CDR3aa: CASSLGQGAGQTQYF
v_gene: TRBV6-6; abundance: .; j_gene: TRBJ2-7; d_gene: .; len: 14; CDR3nt: TGTGCCAGCAGCCTCGGGCAGGGAGGTTACGAGCAGTACTTC; CDR3aa: CASSLGQGGYEQYF
v_gene: TRBV28; abundance: .; j_gene: TRBJ2-7; d_gene: .; len: 12; CDR3nt: TGTGCCAGCAGGCAACAGGGCTACGAGCAGTACTTC; CDR3aa: CASRQQGYEQYF
v_gene: TRBV5-6; abundance: .; j_gene: TRBJ1-2; d_gene: .; len: 14; CDR3nt: TGTGCCAGCAGCTTGGAGGCAGGGAGGTATGGCTACACCTTC; CDR3aa: CASSLEAGRYGYTF
v_gene: TRBV6-2/TRBV6-3; abundance: .; j_gene: TRBJ2-3; d_gene: .; len: 13; CDR3nt: TGTGCCAGCAGTTGGGGGCGCACGGATACGCAGTATTTT; CDR3aa: CASSWGRTDTQYF
v_gene: TRBV27; abundance: .; j_gene: TRBJ2-1; d_gene: .; len: 12; CDR3nt: TGTGCCAGCCGCGGTACTAGCAATGAGCAGTTCTTC; CDR3aa: CASRGTSNEQFF
v_gene: TRBV2; abundance: few; j_gene: TRBJ1-2; d_gene: TRBD1; len: 12; CDR3nt: TGTGCCAGCGGGGGACAGGGGCGTCCTTCCAACTTC; CDR3aa: CASGGQGRPSNF
v_gene: TRBV4-2; abundance: .; j_gene: TRBJ2-7; d_gene: TRBD2; len: 15; CDR3nt: TGTGCCAGCAGCCAACGGACTAGCGGGGCCTACGAGCAGTACTTC; CDR3aa: CASSQRTSGAYEQYF
v_gene: TRBV5-6; abundance: few; j_gene: TRBJ1-2; d_gene: .; len: 16; CDR3nt: TGTGCCAGCAGCTTGGCCAGGGAGGGGACTAACTATGGCTACACCTTC; CDR3aa: CASSLAREGTNYGYTF
v_gene: TRBV2; abundance: .; j_gene: TRBJ2-1; d_gene: TRBD2; len: 13; CDR3nt: TGTGCCACCAGGACTAGCGGGTCGGGTGAGCAGTTCTTC; CDR3aa: CATRTSGSGEQFF